A single T cell receptor (beta chain) is shown here with its context. What antigen it recognizes has not been identified. No base-level quality is on record; no much larger clone is a single base apart. Ends trimmed: V by 3 bases, J by 5 bases; bases unmatched to a gene: 3. CDR3 length: 12 amino acids, cysteine to phenylalanine. The DNA shown is the 36-base CDR3, in frame from base 1. CDR1 and CDR2 (SQVTM, ANQGSEA) derive from the germline V gene. This record comes from a study of T cells in Graves' hyperthyroidism and ophthalmopathy (dated by TCRdb to the late 2010s). About the full investigation: Peripheral blood samples were taken at the time of initial diagnosis, prior to any treatment. TCR V-J signatures able to tell the groups apart were searched for in a discovery cohort of 100 or so patients, of whom 43 had Graves' ophthalmopathy and 57 had stable Graves' hyperthyroidism. Whether ophthalmopathy could be predicted prospectively was tested in an independent validation cohort made up of 18 hyperthyroidism patients plus 17 patients who later progressed to ophthalmopathy. For training and testing, the 100 patients in the discovery cohort were randomly divided in a 7:3 ratio. Thyroid tissue and blood T-cell repertoires from several Graves' hyperthyroidism patients were also compared in the study. After sampling, hyperthyroidism patients received methimazole starting at 30 mg daily, and ophthalmopathy patients received high-dose intravenous methylprednisolone. TCR Vbeta CDR3 sequencing of 135 peripheral blood samples (43 ophthalmopathy, 75 to 80 hyperthyroidism and roughly 17 progressor patients) is reported in the paper.

Findings and caveats that apply to the study as a whole: No statistical method was used to set the sample size in advance, and investigators knew the group allocation. In cross-validation, a model built on a 13 V-J signature told ophthalmopathy apart from stable hyperthyroidism with about 90% sensitivity and 81% to 82% specificity, and in testing the same model reached 80%/75%. In validation, progression to ophthalmopathy was predicted by the model with 70.59% sensitivity and around 76% specificity, a median of roughly 6 months before onset. Most expanded thyroid clonotypes (frequency above 0.001) were also detected in blood, suggesting blood repertoires may reflect thyroid immune responses.

The TCR beta CDR3 regions were amplified from the RNA transcripts. A first-round RT-PCR of the TCR CDR3 used the HTBI primer set with the Qiagen OneStep RT-PCR kit. The libraries were constructed in a second round of multiplex PCR and then size-selected and purified. The libraries were sequenced on an Illumina HiSeq2000 using paired-end 100 bp reads. As for the authors' bioinformatics: Raw data were processed with SOAPnuke, discarding reads with adapters, uncalled bases, mean Phred below 15, or no exact constant-primer or identifier match. COPE v1.2.5 was used to merge high-quality paired reads, and clonotypes were defined as unique nucleotide sequences. MiTCR v1.1 was used to align clonotypes to the IMGT TRBV, TRBD and TRBJ reference segments. Analysis was restricted to V-J combinations with a frequency above 0.0001, which covered 99.2% of repertoires. The TCS score was defined as F50 (clonal expansion) divided by E x V (chaos), with BLOSUM62-based TCRdist calculated between CDR3 peptides within each V-J. Welch's t-statistics and random forest reduced some 510 V-J features to 13, which were used in a naive Bayes classifier (R e1071). The raw public reads went through TCRdb reprocessing: fastp at Q25, MiXCR clone calling, in-frame beta chains kept. Each CDR3 protein gets just one entry, which takes the most common genes and DNA from the rows behind it. The V and J calls here are based on TCRdb, not the publication. The sample records around 350,000 distinct CDR3 sequences, approximately 25% of which are singletons. More than 60% of the sample rests with the top ten.

A patient counted as having stable Graves' hyperthyroidism if no progression to ophthalmopathy occurred over 18 months of follow-up. Hyperthyroidism patients were newly diagnosed, with disease duration under 2 months, and aged 18 to 65 years. Patients with uncontrolled infections, other autoimmune diseases, pregnancy or lactation were excluded. Clinical symptoms, serum thyroxine and TRAb, thyroid ultrasound, and orbital computed tomography formed the basis for the diagnoses. PBMCs were isolated from 10 ml of fresh peripheral blood by Ficoll-Paque density gradient centrifugation. Trizol reagent was used to extract total RNA, and RNA quality was then checked on an Agilent 2100 Bioanalyzer.

Material for sequencing was blood. The TCR was taken from a man between 45 and 60 years old with Graves' hyperthyroidism. The rearranged segments are TRBV29-1 and TRBJ2-7, with 8 bases in between that match TRBD1. CDR3 sequence: CSVEGQEDEQYF. The base sequence is TGCAGCGTTGAGGGACAGGAAGACGAGCAGTACTTC.